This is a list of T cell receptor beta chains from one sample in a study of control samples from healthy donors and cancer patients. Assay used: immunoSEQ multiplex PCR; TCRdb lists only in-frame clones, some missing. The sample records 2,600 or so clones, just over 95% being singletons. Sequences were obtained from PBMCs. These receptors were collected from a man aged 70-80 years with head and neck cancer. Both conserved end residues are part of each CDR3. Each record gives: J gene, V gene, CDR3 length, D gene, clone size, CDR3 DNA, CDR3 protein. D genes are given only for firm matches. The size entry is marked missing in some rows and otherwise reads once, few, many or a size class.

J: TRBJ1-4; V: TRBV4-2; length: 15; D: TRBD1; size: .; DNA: TGTGCCAGCAGCCAAGAATGGGACAGTAATGAAAAACTGTTTTTT; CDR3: CASSQEWDSNEKLFF
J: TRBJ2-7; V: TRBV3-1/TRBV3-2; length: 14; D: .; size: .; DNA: TGTGCCAGCAGCCAAGATGGGGCAGACTACGAGCAGTACTTC; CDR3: CASSQDGADYEQYF
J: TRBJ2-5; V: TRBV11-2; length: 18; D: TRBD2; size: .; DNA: TGTGCCAGCAGCCCGACCGGGACTAGCGGGAGTAGGACGGAGACCCAGTACTTC; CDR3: CASSPTGTSGSRTETQYF
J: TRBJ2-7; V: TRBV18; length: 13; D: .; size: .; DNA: TGTGCCAGCTCACCCAATGATCTCTACGAGCAGTACTTC; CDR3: CASSPNDLYEQYF
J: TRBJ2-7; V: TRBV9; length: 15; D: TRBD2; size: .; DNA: TGTGCCAGCAGCGTAGCTTCCAGCGGGAGTTACGAGCAGTACTTC; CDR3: CASSVASSGSYEQYF
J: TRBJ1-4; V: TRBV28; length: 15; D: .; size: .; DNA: TGTGCCAGCAATGGGGGGGGGTCAACTAATGAAAAACTGTTTTTT; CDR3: CASNGGGSTNEKLFF
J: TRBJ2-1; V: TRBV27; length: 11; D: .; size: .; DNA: TGTGCCAGCAGCGGCAGGAATGAGCAGTTCTTC; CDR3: CASSGRNEQFF
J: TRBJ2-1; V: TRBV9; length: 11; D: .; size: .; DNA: TGTGCCAGCGCGGGGCCCAATGAGCAGTTCTTC; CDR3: CASAGPNEQFF
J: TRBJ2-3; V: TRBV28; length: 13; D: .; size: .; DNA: TGTGCCAGCAGCCCCTCAGAGCCAGATACGCAGTATTTT; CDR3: CASSPSEPDTQYF
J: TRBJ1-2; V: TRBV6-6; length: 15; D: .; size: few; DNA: TGTGCCAGCAGTTACCCGATCAGGAGACTCCATGGCTACACCTTC; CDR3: CASSYPIRRLHGYTF
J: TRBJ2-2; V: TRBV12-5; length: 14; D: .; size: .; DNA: TGTGCTAGTGGTTTGGTTGGAGGGTTCGGGGAGCTGTTCTTT; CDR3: CASGLVGGFGELFF
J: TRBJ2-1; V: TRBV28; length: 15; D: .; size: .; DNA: TGTGCCAGCAGTCCACGGAGGCGGGACTACAATGAGCAGTTCTTC; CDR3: CASSPRRRDYNEQFF
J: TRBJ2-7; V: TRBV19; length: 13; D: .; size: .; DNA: TGTGCCAGTAGTATGGGCAGCGCCTACGAGCAGTACTTC; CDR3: CASSMGSAYEQYF
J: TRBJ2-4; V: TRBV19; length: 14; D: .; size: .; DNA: TGTGCCAGTAGTATCAGAGAAACCAAAAACATTCAGTACTTC; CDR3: CASSIRETKNIQYF
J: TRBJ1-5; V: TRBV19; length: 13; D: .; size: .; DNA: TGTGCCAGTAAGCGTAGGGGCAATCAGCCCCAGCATTTT; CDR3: CASKRRGNQPQHF
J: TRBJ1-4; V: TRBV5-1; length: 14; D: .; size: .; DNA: TGCGCCAGCAGCTTGTTGGGGAAAAATGAAAAACTGTTTTTT; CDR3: CASSLLGKNEKLFF
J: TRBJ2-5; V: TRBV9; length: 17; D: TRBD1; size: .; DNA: TGTGCCAGCAGCCCCGGGACAGGGGGCTCTGGGAGGGAGACCCAGTACTTC; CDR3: CASSPGTGGSGRETQYF
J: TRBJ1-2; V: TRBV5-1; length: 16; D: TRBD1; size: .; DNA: TGCGCCAGCAGCAAAACCGGGACAGGGGGCGACTATGGCTACACCTTC; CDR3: CASSKTGTGGDYGYTF
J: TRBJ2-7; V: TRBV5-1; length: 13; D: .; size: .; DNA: TGCGCCAGCAGCTTGGCACAGGACACCGAGCAGTACTTC; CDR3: CASSLAQDTEQYF
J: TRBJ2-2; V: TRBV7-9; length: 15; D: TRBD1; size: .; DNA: TGTGCCAGCAGCTTAGAACGACAGGGCTCCGGGGAGCTGTTTTTT; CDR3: CASSLERQGSGELFF
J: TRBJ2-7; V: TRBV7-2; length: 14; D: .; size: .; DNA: TGTGCCAGCAGCTTAGGACTAGGAGGCTACGAGCAGTACTTC; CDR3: CASSLGLGGYEQYF
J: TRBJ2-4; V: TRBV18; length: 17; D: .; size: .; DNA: TGTGCCAGCTCTCGAGGATACAGGGAAGTGGCCAAAAACATTCAGTACTTC; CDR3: CASSRGYREVAKNIQYF
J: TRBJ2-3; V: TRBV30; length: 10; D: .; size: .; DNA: TGTGCCTGCCTCACAGATACGCAGTATTTT; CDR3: CACLTDTQYF
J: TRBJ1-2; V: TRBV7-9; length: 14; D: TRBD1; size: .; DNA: TGTGCCAGCACTACAGGGGGTAATGGATATGGCTACACCTTC; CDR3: CASTTGGNGYGYTF
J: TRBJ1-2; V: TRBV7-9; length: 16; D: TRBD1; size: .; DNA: TGTGCCAGCAGCTATTTCACAGGGGGCACTAACTATGGCTACACCTTC; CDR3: CASSYFTGGTNYGYTF
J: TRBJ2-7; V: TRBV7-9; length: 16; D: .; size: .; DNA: TGTGCCAGCAGCCACGGCGTGGGTGTGCGCTCCTACGAGCAGTACTTC; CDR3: CASSHGVGVRSYEQYF
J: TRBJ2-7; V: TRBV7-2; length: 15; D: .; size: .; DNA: TGTGCCAGCAGCTTAGTTCGTGAATGGGGCTACGAGCAGTACTTC; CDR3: CASSLVREWGYEQYF
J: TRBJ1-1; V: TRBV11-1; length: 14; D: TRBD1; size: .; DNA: TGTGCCAGCAGCCCCACCAACAGGGGAGGAAATGCTTTCTTT; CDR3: CASSPTNRGGNAFF
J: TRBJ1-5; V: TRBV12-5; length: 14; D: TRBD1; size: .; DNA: TGTGCTAGTGGTACAGGGGGACGGGGGCAGCCCCAGCATTTT; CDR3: CASGTGGRGQPQHF
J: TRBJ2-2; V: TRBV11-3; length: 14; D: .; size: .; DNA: TGTGCCAGCAGGGGACCGCGTGTCACCGGGGAGCTGTTTTTT; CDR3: CASRGPRVTGELFF
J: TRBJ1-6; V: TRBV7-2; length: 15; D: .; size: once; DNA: TGTGCCAGCAGCTTTCTGGGGGGCGTTAATTCACCCCTCCACTTT; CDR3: CASSFLGGVNSPLHF
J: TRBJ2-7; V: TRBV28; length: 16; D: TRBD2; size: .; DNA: TGTGCCAGCAGTTCGCCGGGGACTAGCGGGAGTTACGAGCAGTACTTC; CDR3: CASSSPGTSGSYEQYF
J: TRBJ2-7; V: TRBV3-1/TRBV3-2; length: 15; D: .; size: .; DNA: TGTGCCAGCAGCCTGAGGGGGGTCCTGGTGACCGAGCAGTACTTC; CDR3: CASSLRGVLVTEQYF
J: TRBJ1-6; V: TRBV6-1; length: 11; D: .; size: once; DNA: TGTGCCAGCAGTGAGAATTCACCCCTCCACTTT; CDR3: CASSENSPLHF
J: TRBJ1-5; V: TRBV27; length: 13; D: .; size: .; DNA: TGTGCCAGCAGTTTATCCCCAAATCAGCCCCAGCATTTT; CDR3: CASSLSPNQPQHF
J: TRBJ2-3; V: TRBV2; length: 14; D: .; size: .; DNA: TGTGCCAGCTTGGAGGCCGCCCGTACAGATACGCAGTATTTT; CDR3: CASLEAARTDTQYF
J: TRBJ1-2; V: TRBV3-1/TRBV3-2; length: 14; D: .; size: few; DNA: TGTGCCAGCAGCCAGGGGCAGGGGAACTATGGCTACACCTTC; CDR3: CASSQGQGNYGYTF
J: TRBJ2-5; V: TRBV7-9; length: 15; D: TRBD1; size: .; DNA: TGTGCCAGCAGCCCGGGACAGGCCCCTGGGGAGACCCAGTACTTC; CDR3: CASSPGQAPGETQYF
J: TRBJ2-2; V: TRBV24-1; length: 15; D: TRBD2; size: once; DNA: TGTGCCACCAGTGAGGCGGGAGGGAGCCCCGGGGAGCTGTTTTTT; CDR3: CATSEAGGSPGELFF
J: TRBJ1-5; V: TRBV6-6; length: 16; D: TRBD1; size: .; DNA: TGTGCCAGCAGTATAACGACAGGGATTAAGGATCAGCCCCAGCATTTT; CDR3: CASSITTGIKDQPQHF
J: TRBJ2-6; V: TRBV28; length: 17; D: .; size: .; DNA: TGTGCCAGCAGTACCGGGACGTCCAACTCTGGGGCCAACGTCCTGACTTTC; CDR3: CASSTGTSNSGANVLTF
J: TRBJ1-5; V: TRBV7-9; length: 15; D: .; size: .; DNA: TGTGCCAGCAGCGAACAGCTTTCCGGGGATCAGCCCCAGCATTTT; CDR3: CASSEQLSGDQPQHF
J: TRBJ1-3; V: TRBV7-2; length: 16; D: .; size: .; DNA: TGTGCCAGCAGCTCCTATACGGGGCTGAGGGGAAACACCATATATTTT; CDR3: CASSSYTGLRGNTIYF
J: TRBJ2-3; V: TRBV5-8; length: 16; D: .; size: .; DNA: TGTGCCAGCAGCCTGACTTGGGGACCCCGCACAGATACGCAGTATTTT; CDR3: CASSLTWGPRTDTQYF
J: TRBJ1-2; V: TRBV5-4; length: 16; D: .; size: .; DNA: TGTGCCAGCAGCTTGTCGGTAATAGGGGCCGCGGTTGGCTATACCTTC; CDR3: CASSLSVIGAAVGYTF
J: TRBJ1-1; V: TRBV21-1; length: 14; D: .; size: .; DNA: TGTGCCAGCAGCAAAGGACAGGTGCGCACTGAAGCTTTCTTT; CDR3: CASSKGQVRTEAFF
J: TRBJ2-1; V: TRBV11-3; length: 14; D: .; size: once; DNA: TGTGCCAGCAGCTTCAGGGACCCGAGGGGTGAGCAGTTCTTC; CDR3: CASSFRDPRGEQFF
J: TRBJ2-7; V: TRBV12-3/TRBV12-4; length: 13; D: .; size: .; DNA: TGTGCCAGCAGCTTACTGGTCTCCTACGAGCAGTACTTC; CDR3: CASSLLVSYEQYF
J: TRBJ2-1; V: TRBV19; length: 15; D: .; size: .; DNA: TGTGCCAGTAGAAGGTATAGCGGATCCTACAATGAGCAGTTCTTC; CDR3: CASRRYSGSYNEQFF
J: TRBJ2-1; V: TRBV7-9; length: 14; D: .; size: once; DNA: TGTGCCAGCAGCTTTAGCGGAGCCTCCAATGAGCAGTTCTTC; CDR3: CASSFSGASNEQFF